This T cell receptor beta chain was sequenced in a study of shared clonotypes between healthy human individuals. The assay was immunoSEQ multiplex PCR, and TCRdb's table has in-frame clones only and misses some. The data contain around 2,000,000 clones, about 95% of them singletons. Germline V gives CDR1 MNHEY, CDR2 SVGAGI. The CDR3 loop spans 14 amino acids. V gave up 5 bases and J gave up 3 bases; unmatched junction bases: 6. Cells designated naive CD8 were CD45RO-negative and were positively selected for CCR7, with terminally differentiated effector memory CD45RA+ cells excluded. The sequence was collected from a man aged 18 to 30 in good health. Sequences were obtained from naive CD8+ T cells sorted from blood. The chain has TRBV6-5 and TRBJ1-1, with 7 bases lining up with TRBD1. CDR3 region: CASSTLTGHTEAFF. The CDR3, as DNA: TGTGCCAGCAGTACCTTGACAGGGCACACTGAAGCTTTCTTT.